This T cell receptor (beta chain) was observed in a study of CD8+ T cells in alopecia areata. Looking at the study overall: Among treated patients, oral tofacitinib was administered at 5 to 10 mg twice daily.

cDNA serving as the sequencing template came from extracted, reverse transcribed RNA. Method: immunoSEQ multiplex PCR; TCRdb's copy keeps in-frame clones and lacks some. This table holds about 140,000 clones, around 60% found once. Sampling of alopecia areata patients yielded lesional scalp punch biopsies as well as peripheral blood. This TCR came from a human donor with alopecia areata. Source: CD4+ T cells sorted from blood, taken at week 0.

The CDR3 DNA is TGCGCCAGCAGCCACCCGCGAGACGGTGAAGCTTTCTTT. Residues: CASSHPRDGEAFF. The chain recombines TRBV4-1 with TRBJ1-1; D is uncertain. The CDR3 covers 13 residues. CDR1 and CDR2 from the germline V gene are MGHRA and YSYEKL. The V end was cut by 3 bases, the J end by 7 bases, with 12 bases between.